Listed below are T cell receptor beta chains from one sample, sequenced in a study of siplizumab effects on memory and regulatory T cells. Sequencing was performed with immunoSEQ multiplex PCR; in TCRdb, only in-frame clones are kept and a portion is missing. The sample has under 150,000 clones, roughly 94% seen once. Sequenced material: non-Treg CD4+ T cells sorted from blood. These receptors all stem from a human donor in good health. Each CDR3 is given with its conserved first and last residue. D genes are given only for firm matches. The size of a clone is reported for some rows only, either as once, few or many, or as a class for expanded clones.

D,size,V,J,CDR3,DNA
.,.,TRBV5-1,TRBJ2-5,CASAASQETQYF,TGCGCCAGCGCGGCAAGCCAAGAGACCCAGTACTTC
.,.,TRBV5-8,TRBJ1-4,CASSFGTGRFNEKLFF,TGTGCCAGCAGCTTCGGGACCGGGCGGTTTAATGAAAAACTGTTTTTT
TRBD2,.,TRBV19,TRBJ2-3,CASSIGTSGAGDTQYF,TGTGCCAGTAGTATAGGGACTAGCGGGGCGGGGGATACGCAGTATTTT
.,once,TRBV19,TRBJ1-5,CASSIVGNQPQHF,TGTGCCAGTAGTATAGTGGGGAATCAGCCCCAGCATTTT
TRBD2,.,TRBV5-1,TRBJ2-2,CASRLAANTGELFF,TGCGCCAGCAGACTAGCGGCGAACACCGGGGAGCTGTTTTTT
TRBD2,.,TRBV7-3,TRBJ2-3,CASSLAGGNLFSDTQYF,TGTGCCAGCAGCTTAGCGGGAGGGAATTTATTCTCAGATACGCAGTATTTT
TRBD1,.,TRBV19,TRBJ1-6,CASSIIFARTGGWNNSPLHF,TGTGCCAGTAGTATTATCTTCGCGAGGACAGGGGGTTGGAACAATTCACCCCTCCACTTT
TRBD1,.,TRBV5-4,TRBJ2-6,CASSPRGPAGANVLTF,TGTGCCAGCAGCCCCAGGGGGCCAGCTGGGGCCAACGTCCTGACTTTC
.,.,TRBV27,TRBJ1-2,CASSRGEGYGYTF,TGTGCCAGCTCCCGGGGGGAGGGCTATGGCTACACCTTC
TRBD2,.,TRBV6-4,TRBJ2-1,CASSDSYRTSGDPWEQFF,TGTGCCAGCAGTGACTCCTATAGGACTAGCGGGGACCCCTGGGAGCAGTTCTTC
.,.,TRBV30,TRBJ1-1,CAWMQQGRNTEAFF,TGTGCCTGGATGCAACAGGGAAGGAACACTGAAGCTTTCTTT
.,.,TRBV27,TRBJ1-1,CASSPHKTGLREAFF,TGTGCCAGCAGTCCACATAAGACTGGCCTGCGAGAAGCTTTCTTT
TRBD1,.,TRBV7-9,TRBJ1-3,CASSSRGQGLEASGNTIYF,TGTGCCAGCAGCTCAAGGGGACAGGGACTGGAGGCCTCTGGAAACACCATATATTTT
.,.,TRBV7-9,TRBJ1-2,CASSLEGGYTF,TGTGCCAGCAGCTTAGAGGGTGGCTACACCTTC
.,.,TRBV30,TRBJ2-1,CAWSVLGYNEQFF,TGTGCCTGGAGTGTACTCGGATACAATGAGCAGTTCTTC
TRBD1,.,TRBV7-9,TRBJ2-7,CASSHGGQRYEQYF,TGTGCCAGCAGCCATGGGGGACAGCGCTACGAGCAGTACTTC
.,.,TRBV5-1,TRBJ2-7,CASSLRRGEREQYF,TGCGCCAGCAGCTTGCGGAGGGGGGAGAGGGAGCAGTACTTC
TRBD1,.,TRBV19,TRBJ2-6,CASSPTGTGSGANVLTF,TGTGCCAGTAGTCCTACCGGGACAGGGTCTGGGGCCAACGTCCTGACTTTC
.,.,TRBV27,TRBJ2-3,CASSFRSTDTQYF,TGTGCCAGCAGTTTCAGGAGCACAGATACGCAGTATTTT
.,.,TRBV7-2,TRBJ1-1,CASSPRRASEAFF,TGTGCCAGCAGCCCCCGACGGGCCTCTGAAGCTTTCTTT
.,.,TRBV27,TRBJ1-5,CASGGRNQPQHF,TGTGCCTCCGGGGGACGGAATCAGCCCCAGCATTTT
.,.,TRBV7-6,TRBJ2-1,CASSSGRKSYNEQFF,TGTGCCAGCAGCTCGGGACGGAAGTCCTACAATGAGCAGTTCTTC
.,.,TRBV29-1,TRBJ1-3,CSGQVNSGNTIYF,TGCAGCGGACAGGTGAACTCTGGAAACACCATATATTTT
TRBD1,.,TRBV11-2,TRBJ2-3,CASSLRDRGNTQYF,TGTGCCAGCAGCTTAAGGGACAGGGGAAATACGCAGTATTTT
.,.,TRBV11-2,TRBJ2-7,CASSPLLDSYEQYF,TGTGCCAGCAGCCCCCTCTTAGACTCCTACGAGCAGTACTTC
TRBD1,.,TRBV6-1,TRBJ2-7,CASRRTGGYEQYF,TGTGCCAGCAGAAGGACAGGGGGCTACGAGCAGTACTTC
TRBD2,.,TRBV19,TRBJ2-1,CASSIELAGGYEQFF,TGTGCCAGTAGTATAGAACTAGCGGGAGGTTATGAGCAGTTCTTC
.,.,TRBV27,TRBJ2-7,CASSLGALGSYEQYF,TGTGCCAGCAGTTTAGGGGCCCTGGGCTCCTACGAGCAGTACTTC
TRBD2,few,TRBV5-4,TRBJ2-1,CASSSGTSGYNEQFF,TGTGCCAGCAGCTCAGGGACTAGCGGCTACAATGAGCAGTTCTTC
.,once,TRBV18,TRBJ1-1,CASSVGQVEAFF,TGTGCCAGCTCAGTAGGGCAGGTTGAAGCTTTCTTT
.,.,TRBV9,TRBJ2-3,CASSEEAGGRDTQYF,TGTGCCAGCAGCGAGGAAGCAGGGGGGAGGGATACGCAGTATTTT
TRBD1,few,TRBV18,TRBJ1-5,CASSPRQGDYGNQPQHF,TGTGCCAGCTCACCACGACAGGGGGACTATGGCAATCAGCCCCAGCATTTT
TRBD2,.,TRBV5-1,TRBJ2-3,CASSLGTSGSTDTQYF,TGCGCCAGCAGCTTGGGGACTAGCGGGAGCACAGATACGCAGTATTTT
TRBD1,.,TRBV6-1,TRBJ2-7,CASSPNRDRAREQYF,TGTGCCAGCAGCCCCAACCGGGACAGGGCTCGCGAGCAGTACTTC
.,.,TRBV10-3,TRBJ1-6,CASREGRDNSPLHF,TGTGCCAGCCGTGAGGGGAGGGATAATTCACCCCTCCACTTT
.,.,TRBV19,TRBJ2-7,CASSISAGSPYEQYF,TGTGCCAGTAGTATCTCCGCCGGTTCCCCCTACGAGCAGTACTTC
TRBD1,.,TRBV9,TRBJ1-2,CASSGNRGDYGYTF,TGTGCCAGCAGCGGAAACAGGGGGGACTATGGCTACACCTTC
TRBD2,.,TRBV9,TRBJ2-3,CASSPRLATDTQYF,TGTGCCAGCAGCCCGAGACTAGCAACAGATACGCAGTATTTT
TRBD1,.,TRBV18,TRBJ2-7,CASSQDRGSYEQYF,TGTGCCAGCTCACAGGACAGGGGCTCCTACGAGCAGTACTTC
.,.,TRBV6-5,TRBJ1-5,CASTLGGVGNQPQHF,TGTGCCAGCACCCTGGGAGGGGTCGGCAATCAGCCCCAGCATTTT
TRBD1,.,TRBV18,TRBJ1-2,CASSGTETNYGYTF,TGTGCCAGCTCCGGGACAGAAACTAACTATGGCTACACCTTC
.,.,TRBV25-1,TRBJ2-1,CASSESRGNSYNEQFF,TGTGCCAGCAGTGAATCCCGGGGGAACTCCTACAATGAGCAGTTCTTC
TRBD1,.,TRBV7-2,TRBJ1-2,CASSLVDRGRNGYTF,TGTGCCAGCAGCTTAGTGGACAGGGGGAGAAATGGCTACACCTTC
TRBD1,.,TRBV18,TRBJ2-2,CASSEQGAGELFF,TGTGCCAGCTCCGAACAGGGGGCCGGGGAGCTGTTTTTT
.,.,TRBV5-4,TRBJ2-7,CASSKGGGGPFRRSYEQYF,TGTGCCAGCAGCAAGGGGGGCGGGGGTCCATTTAGAAGGTCCTACGAGCAGTACTTC
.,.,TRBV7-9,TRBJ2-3,CASSLAGGPTDTQYF,TGTGCCAGCAGCTTAGCCGGCGGACCCACAGATACGCAGTATTTT
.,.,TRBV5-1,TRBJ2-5,CASKQGQETQYF,TGCGCCAGCAAACAGGGCCAAGAGACCCAGTACTTC
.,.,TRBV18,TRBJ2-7,CASSPPTRAGEQYF,TGTGCCAGCTCACCACCAACCAGGGCTGGTGAGCAGTACTTC
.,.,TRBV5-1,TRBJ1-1,CASSLPSVNEAFF,TGCGCCAGCAGCTTGCCTTCCGTAAATGAAGCTTTCTTT
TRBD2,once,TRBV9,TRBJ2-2,CASGRTSEYTGELFF,TGTGCCAGCGGCCGGACTAGCGAGTACACCGGGGAGCTGTTTTTT
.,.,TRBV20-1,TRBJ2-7,CSVGRGYEQYF,TGCAGTGTAGGCAGGGGCTACGAGCAGTACTTC
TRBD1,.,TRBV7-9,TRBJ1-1,CASSYRGMNTEAFF,TGTGCCAGCAGCTACAGGGGGATGAACACTGAAGCTTTCTTT
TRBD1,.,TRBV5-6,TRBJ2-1,CASSFPPGQGRNEQFF,TGTGCCAGCAGTTTCCCTCCGGGACAGGGGAGGAATGAGCAGTTCTTC
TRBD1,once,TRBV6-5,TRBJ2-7,CASRTGGSSYEQYF,TGTGCCAGCAGAACAGGGGGGAGCTCCTACGAGCAGTACTTC
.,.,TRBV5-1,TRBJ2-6,CASSVDGNSGANVLTF,TGCGCCAGCAGCGTGGACGGGAACTCTGGGGCCAACGTCCTGACTTTC
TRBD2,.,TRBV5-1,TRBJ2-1,CASSATSGSFNEQFF,TGCGCCAGCAGCGCGACTAGCGGGAGTTTCAATGAGCAGTTCTTC
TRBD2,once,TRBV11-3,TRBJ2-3,CASSFSPPGLAVTDTQYF,TGTGCCAGCAGCTTCTCCCCCCCGGGACTAGCGGTCACAGATACGCAGTATTTT
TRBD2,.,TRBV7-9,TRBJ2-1,CASSLESSGGSYNEQFF,TGTGCCAGCAGCTTAGAGTCTAGCGGAGGCTCCTACAATGAGCAGTTCTTC
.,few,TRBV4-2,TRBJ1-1,CASSREGDAFF,TGTGCCAGCAGCCGGGAAGGGGATGCTTTCTTT